This T cell receptor (beta chain) was sequenced during a study of blood T cell repertoires in COVID-19. Trimming took 0 bases from V and 6 from J; bases not matched to a gene: 7. Germline V gene lookup returns CDR1 SEHNR and CDR2 FQNEAQ (reference sequence). The CDR3 totals 17 residues. Libraries were prepared by immunoSEQ multiplex PCR; TCRdb keeps only in-frame clonotypes and omits some of them. The profile shows 200,000 to 250,000 clones, about nine tenths of them singletons. The sample taken for sequencing was peripheral blood. The receptor was isolated from an older woman with acute or convalescent COVID-19. The gene calls are TRBV7-9 and TRBJ1-6; 8 bases agree with TRBD1. As DNA, the CDR3 is TGTGCCAGCAGCTTAGCGAGTCACAGGGGGGGTAATTCACCCCTCCACTTT. Translated: CASSLASHRGGNSPLHF.